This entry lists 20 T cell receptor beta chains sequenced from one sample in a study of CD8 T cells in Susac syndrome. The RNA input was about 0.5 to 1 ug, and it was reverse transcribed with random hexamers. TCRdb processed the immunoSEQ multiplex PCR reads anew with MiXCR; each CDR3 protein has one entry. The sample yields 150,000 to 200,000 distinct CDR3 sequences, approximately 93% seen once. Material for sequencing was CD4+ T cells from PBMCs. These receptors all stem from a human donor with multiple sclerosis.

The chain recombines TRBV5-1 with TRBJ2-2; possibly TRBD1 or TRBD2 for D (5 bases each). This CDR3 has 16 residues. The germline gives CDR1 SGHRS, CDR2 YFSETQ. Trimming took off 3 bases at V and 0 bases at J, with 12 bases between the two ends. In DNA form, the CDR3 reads TGCGCCAGCAGCTCAATCCAGGGAGCGAACACCGGGGAGCTGTTTTTT. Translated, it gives CASSSIQGANTGELFF.

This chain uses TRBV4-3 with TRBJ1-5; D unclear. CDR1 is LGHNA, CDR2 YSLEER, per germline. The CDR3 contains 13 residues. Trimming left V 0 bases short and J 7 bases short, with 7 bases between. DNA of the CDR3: TGCGCCAGCAGCCAAGAGGCCCACCAGCCCCAGCATTTT. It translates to CASSQEAHQPQHF.

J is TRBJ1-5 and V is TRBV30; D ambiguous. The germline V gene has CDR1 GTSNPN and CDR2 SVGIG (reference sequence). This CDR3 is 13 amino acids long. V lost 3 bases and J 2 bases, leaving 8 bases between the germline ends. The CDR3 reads CAWSTDGNQPQHF. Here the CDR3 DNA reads TGTGCCTGGAGCACAGATGGCAATCAGCCCCAGCATTTT. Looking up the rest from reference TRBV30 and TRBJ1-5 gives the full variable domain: SQTIHQWPATLVQPVGSPLSLECTVEGTSNPNLYWYRQAAGRGLQLLFYSVGIGQISSEVPQNLSASRPQDRQFILSSKKLLLSDSGFYLCAWSTDGNQPQHFGDGTRLSIL.

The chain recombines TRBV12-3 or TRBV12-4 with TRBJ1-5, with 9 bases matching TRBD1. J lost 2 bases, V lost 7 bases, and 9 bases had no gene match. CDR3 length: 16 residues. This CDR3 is CASTNTGTGRNQPQHF. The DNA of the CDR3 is TGTGCCAGCACCAATACCGGGACAGGGCGCAATCAGCCCCAGCATTTT.

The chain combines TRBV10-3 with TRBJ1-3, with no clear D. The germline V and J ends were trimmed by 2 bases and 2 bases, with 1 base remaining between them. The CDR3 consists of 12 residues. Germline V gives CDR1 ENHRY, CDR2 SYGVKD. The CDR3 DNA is TGTGCCATCAGTGAGCCTGGAAACACCATATATTTT. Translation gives CAISEPGNTIYF.

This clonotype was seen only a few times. The chain's CDR3 is CASSSGQLNTEAFF. The CDR3 nucleotides are TGCGCCAGCAGCTCGGGACAGTTGAACACTGAAGCTTTCTTT. The chain is built from TRBV5-1 and TRBJ1-1; TRBD1 matches at 7 bases. Germline V gene lookup returns CDR1 SGHRS and CDR2 YFSETQ. V dropped 3 bases and J dropped 0; count of bases not matched to a gene: 2. The CDR3 sequence is 14 residues long. The whole variable domain, filled in from reference TRBV5-1 and TRBJ1-1, reads KAGVTQTPRYLIKTRGQQVTLSCSPISGHRSVSWYQQTPGQGLQFLFEYFSETQRNKGNFPGRFSGRQFSNSRSEMNVSTLELGDSALYLCASSSGQLNTEAFFGQGTRLTVV.

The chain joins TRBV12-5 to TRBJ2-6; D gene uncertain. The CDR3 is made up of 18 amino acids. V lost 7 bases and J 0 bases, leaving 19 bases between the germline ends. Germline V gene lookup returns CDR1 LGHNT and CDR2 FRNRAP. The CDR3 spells CASAPLGIGISGANVLTF. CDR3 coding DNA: TGTGCTAGTGCCCCTCTAGGGATCGGTATCTCTGGGGCCAACGTCCTGACTTTC.

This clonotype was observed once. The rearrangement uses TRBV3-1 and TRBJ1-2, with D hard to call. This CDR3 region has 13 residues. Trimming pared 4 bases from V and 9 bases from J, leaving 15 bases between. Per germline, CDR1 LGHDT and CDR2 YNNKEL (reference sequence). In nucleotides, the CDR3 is TGTGCCAGCAGCCTAAGACCTGGGCAAAGCTACACCTTC. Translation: CASSLRPGQSYTF.

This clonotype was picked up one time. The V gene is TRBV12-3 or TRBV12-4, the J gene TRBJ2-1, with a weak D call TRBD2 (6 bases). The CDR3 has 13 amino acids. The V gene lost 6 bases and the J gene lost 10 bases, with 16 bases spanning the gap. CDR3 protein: CASSRDLRREQFF. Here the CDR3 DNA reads TGTGCCAGCAGCCGGGACTTGAGACGAGAGCAGTTCTTC.

The CDR3 DNA follows: TGCGCCAGCAGCTTCCTAGCGGGGAGCACCGGGGAGCTGTTTTTT. Protein sequence: CASSFLAGSTGELFF. The chain links TRBV5-1 to TRBJ2-2; 9 nucleotides line up with TRBD2. CDR1 is SGHRS, CDR2 YFSETQ, per germline. V dropped 2 bases and J dropped 4; count of bases not matched to a gene: 3. This CDR3 has 15 residues.

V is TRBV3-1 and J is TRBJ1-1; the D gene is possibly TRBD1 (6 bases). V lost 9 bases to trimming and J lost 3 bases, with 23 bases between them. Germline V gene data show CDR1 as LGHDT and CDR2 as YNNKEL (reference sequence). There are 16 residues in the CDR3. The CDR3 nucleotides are TGTGCCAGGCAGAAGTTCAGCGACAGGAGGTACACTGAAGCTTTCTTT. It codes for CARQKFSDRRYTEAFF.

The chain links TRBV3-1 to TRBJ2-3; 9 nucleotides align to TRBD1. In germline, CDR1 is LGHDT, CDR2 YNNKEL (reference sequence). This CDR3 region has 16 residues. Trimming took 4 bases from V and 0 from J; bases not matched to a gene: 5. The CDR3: CASSPRQGVSTDTQYF. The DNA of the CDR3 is TGTGCCAGCAGCCCTCGACAGGGGGTGAGCACAGATACGCAGTATTTT.

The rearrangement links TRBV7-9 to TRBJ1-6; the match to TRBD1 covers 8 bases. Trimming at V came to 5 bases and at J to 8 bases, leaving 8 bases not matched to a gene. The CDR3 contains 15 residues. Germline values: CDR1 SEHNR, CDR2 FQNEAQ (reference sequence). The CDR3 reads CASSSTGTGYSPLHF. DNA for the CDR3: TGTGCCAGCAGCAGCACCGGGACAGGATATTCACCCCTCCACTTT.

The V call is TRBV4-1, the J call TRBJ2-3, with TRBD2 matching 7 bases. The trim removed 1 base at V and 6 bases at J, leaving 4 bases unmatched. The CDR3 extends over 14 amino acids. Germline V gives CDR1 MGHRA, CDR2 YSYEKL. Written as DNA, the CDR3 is TGCGCCAGCAGCCAAGGACAACTAGCGGATACGCAGTATTTT. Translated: CASSQGQLADTQYF.

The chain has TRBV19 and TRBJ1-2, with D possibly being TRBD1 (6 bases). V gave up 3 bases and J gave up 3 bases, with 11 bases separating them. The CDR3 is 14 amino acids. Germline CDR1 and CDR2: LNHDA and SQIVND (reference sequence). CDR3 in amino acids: CASSIYPGDYGYTF. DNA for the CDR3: TGTGCCAGTAGTATCTATCCAGGGGACTATGGCTACACCTTC.

CDR3 in amino acids: CASRTGGAFGANVLTF. In nucleotides, the CDR3 is TGTGCCAGCAGGACAGGGGGCGCGTTTGGGGCCAACGTCCTGACTTTC. V usage is TRBV6-1 and J usage is TRBJ2-6; 10 bases are shared with TRBD1. Germline CDR1 and CDR2: MNHNS and SASEGT. Germline trimming cut 6 bases from V and 3 bases from J; bases unmatched to any gene: 5. There are 16 residues in the CDR3.

Here the CDR3 reads CSVGVSRSYEQYF. CDR3 coding DNA: TGCAGCGTTGGTGTCAGCCGATCCTACGAGCAGTACTTC. The rearrangement links TRBV29-1 to TRBJ2-7; D gene unclear. CDR1 and CDR2 (germline): SQVTM, ANQGSEA. The germline V and J ends were trimmed by 4 bases and 1 base, with 11 bases remaining between them. This CDR3 spans 13 amino acids.

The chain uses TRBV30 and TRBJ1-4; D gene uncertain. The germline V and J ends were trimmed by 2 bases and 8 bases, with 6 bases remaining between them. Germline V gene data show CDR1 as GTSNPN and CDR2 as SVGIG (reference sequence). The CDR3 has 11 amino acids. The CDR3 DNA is TGTGCCTGGAGTACGACAGAAAAACTGTTTTTT. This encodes CAWSTTEKLFF.

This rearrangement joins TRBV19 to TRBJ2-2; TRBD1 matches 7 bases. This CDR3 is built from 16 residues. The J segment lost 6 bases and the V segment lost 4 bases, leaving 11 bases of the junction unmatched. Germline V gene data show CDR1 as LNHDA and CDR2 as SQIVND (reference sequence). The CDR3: CASSTRQGRSPGELFF. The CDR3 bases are TGTGCCAGTAGTACCCGACAGGGAAGGTCCCCCGGGGAGCTGTTTTTT.

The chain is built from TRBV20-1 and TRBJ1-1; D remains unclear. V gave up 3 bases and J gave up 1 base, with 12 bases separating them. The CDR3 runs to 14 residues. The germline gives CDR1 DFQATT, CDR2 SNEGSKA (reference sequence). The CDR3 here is CSASYLAGNTEAFF. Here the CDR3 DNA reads TGCAGTGCTAGCTATCTCGCTGGGAACACTGAAGCTTTCTTT.